These T cell receptor beta chains were read from a single sample in a study of lymphopenia after photon versus proton radiotherapy. Profiling relied on immunoSEQ multiplex PCR, and the TCRdb table lists in-frame clones only, not all of them. The table records 55,000 to 70,000 clones, under 95% of them present only once. Source: peripheral blood, taken from a patient treated with photon-based radiotherapy. Receptors originate from a woman between 40 and 50 years old with cholangiocarcinoma. Both conserved end residues are part of each CDR3. A D gene is named only where the DNA matches it firmly. Clone size is given for some rows only: seen once, a few or many times, or a class if the clone is expanded.

CDR3aa: CASSPETTGGGLEGFQYF
CDR3nt: TGTGCCAGCTCACCTGAGACTACAGGGGGAGGCCTTGAGGGGTTCCAGTACTTC
abundance: .
d_gene: TRBD1
v_gene: TRBV18
j_gene: TRBJ2-7

CDR3aa: CASRVTSGGDSPLHF
CDR3nt: TGTGCCAGCAGAGTAACATCCGGCGGGGATTCACCCCTCCACTTT
abundance: .
d_gene: .
v_gene: TRBV2
j_gene: TRBJ1-6

CDR3aa: CASSLQQGARGQPQHF
CDR3nt: TGTGCCAGCAGCCTACAACAGGGGGCCAGAGGCCAGCCCCAGCATTTT
abundance: .
d_gene: TRBD1
v_gene: TRBV7-2
j_gene: TRBJ1-5

CDR3aa: CASSVLGQGAYNEQFF
CDR3nt: TGTGCCAGCAGTGTACTTGGTCAGGGGGCTTACAATGAGCAGTTCTTC
abundance: .
d_gene: TRBD1
v_gene: TRBV2
j_gene: TRBJ2-1

CDR3aa: CASSPGQALTDTQYF
CDR3nt: TGTGCCAGCTCACCCGGGCAGGCTCTCACAGATACGCAGTATTTT
abundance: .
d_gene: .
v_gene: TRBV18
j_gene: TRBJ2-3

CDR3aa: CAQRGQNTGELFF
CDR3nt: TGTGCCCAAAGGGGACAGAACACCGGGGAGCTGTTTTTT
abundance: .
d_gene: .
v_gene: TRBV30
j_gene: TRBJ2-2

CDR3aa: CASSQQEIPYEQYF
CDR3nt: TGTGCCAGCAGCCAACAGGAAATTCCCTACGAGCAGTACTTC
abundance: medium-sized
d_gene: .
v_gene: TRBV27
j_gene: TRBJ2-7

CDR3aa: CASSRSGSSYNEQFF
CDR3nt: TGTGCCAGCAGCCGTAGCGGGAGCTCCTACAATGAGCAGTTCTTC
abundance: .
d_gene: TRBD2
v_gene: TRBV7-6
j_gene: TRBJ2-1

CDR3aa: CASSLTGKPNEQFF
CDR3nt: TGTGCCAGTAGTTTAACCGGGAAACCAAATGAGCAGTTCTTC
abundance: .
d_gene: .
v_gene: TRBV19
j_gene: TRBJ2-1

CDR3aa: CASSLRDEKLFF
CDR3nt: TGTGCCAGTAGTCTAAGGGACGAAAAACTGTTTTTT
abundance: .
d_gene: .
v_gene: TRBV19
j_gene: TRBJ1-4

CDR3aa: CASSKGPAEYNEQFF
CDR3nt: TGTGCCAGCAGCAAAGGTCCAGCGGAGTACAATGAGCAGTTCTTC
abundance: few
d_gene: .
v_gene: TRBV21-1
j_gene: TRBJ2-1

CDR3aa: CASSLGSNEQFF
CDR3nt: TGTGCCAGCAGCTTAGGCTCCAATGAGCAGTTCTTC
abundance: .
d_gene: .
v_gene: TRBV7-6
j_gene: TRBJ2-1

CDR3aa: CAISGSFQETQYF
CDR3nt: TGTGCCATCAGTGGTAGCTTCCAAGAGACCCAGTACTTC
abundance: .
d_gene: .
v_gene: TRBV10-3
j_gene: TRBJ2-5

CDR3aa: CASHRSGGYEQYF
CDR3nt: TGTGCCAGCCACAGGTCAGGGGGCTACGAGCAGTACTTC
abundance: .
d_gene: TRBD1
v_gene: TRBV27
j_gene: TRBJ2-7

CDR3aa: CASTIRTGYGYTF
CDR3nt: TGTGCCAGCACCATACGGACAGGGTATGGCTACACCTTC
abundance: .
d_gene: TRBD1
v_gene: TRBV28
j_gene: TRBJ1-2

CDR3aa: CASRPPGTHANYGYTF
CDR3nt: TGTGCCAGCCGCCCCCCCGGGACGCACGCTAACTATGGCTACACCTTC
abundance: .
d_gene: .
v_gene: TRBV7-2
j_gene: TRBJ1-2

CDR3aa: CASSQPGLGAGELFF
CDR3nt: TGTGCCAGCTCCCAACCGGGACTAGGGGCCGGGGAGCTGTTTTTT
abundance: .
d_gene: TRBD2
v_gene: TRBV18
j_gene: TRBJ2-2

CDR3aa: CASRPSGQESYEQYF
CDR3nt: TGTGCCAGCCGCCCGTCGGGACAGGAGTCCTACGAGCAGTACTTC
abundance: .
d_gene: TRBD1
v_gene: TRBV27
j_gene: TRBJ2-7

CDR3aa: CASSQVSRGEGYTF
CDR3nt: TGCGCCAGCAGCCAAGTTAGCAGGGGGGAGGGCTACACCTTC
abundance: .
d_gene: TRBD1
v_gene: TRBV4-1
j_gene: TRBJ1-2

CDR3aa: CASSSSFPGQRGNTEAFF
CDR3nt: TGCGCCAGCAGCTCGTCCTTTCCGGGACAGCGGGGAAACACTGAAGCTTTCTTT
abundance: .
d_gene: TRBD1
v_gene: TRBV5-1
j_gene: TRBJ1-1

CDR3aa: CASSTSGNSYEQYF
CDR3nt: TGTGCCAGCAGTACTAGCGGGAACTCCTACGAGCAGTACTTC
abundance: .
d_gene: TRBD2
v_gene: TRBV7-8
j_gene: TRBJ2-7

CDR3aa: CASSIRGRYTF
CDR3nt: TGTGCCAGTAGTATAAGGGGACGGTACACCTTC
abundance: .
d_gene: .
v_gene: TRBV19
j_gene: TRBJ1-2

CDR3aa: CASSESWDAGADTQYF
CDR3nt: TGCGCCAGCAGTGAGTCGTGGGATGCGGGAGCAGATACGCAGTATTTT
abundance: .
d_gene: TRBD2
v_gene: TRBV10-1
j_gene: TRBJ2-3

CDR3aa: CSVRLSSYNSPLHF
CDR3nt: TGCAGCGTCCGACTGTCATCCTATAATTCACCCCTCCACTTT
abundance: .
d_gene: .
v_gene: TRBV29-1
j_gene: TRBJ1-6

CDR3aa: CSVTSSGGAVGQFF
CDR3nt: TGCAGCGTTACCTCTAGCGGGGGGGCCGTGGGGCAGTTCTTC
abundance: .
d_gene: TRBD2
v_gene: TRBV29-1
j_gene: TRBJ2-1

CDR3aa: CASSWGQGSGEQYF
CDR3nt: TGTGCCAGCAGCTGGGGACAGGGGTCAGGGGAGCAGTACTTC
abundance: .
d_gene: TRBD1
v_gene: TRBV7-9
j_gene: TRBJ2-7

CDR3aa: CASTRDINSPLHF
CDR3nt: TGTGCCAGCACCAGGGACATTAATTCACCCCTCCACTTT
abundance: .
d_gene: .
v_gene: TRBV6-5
j_gene: TRBJ1-6

CDR3aa: CASSAFRGMAFF
CDR3nt: TGTGCCAGCAGCGCCTTTCGGGGAATGGCTTTCTTT
abundance: .
d_gene: .
v_gene: TRBV5-6
j_gene: TRBJ1-1

CDR3aa: CASSLASGVQPQHF
CDR3nt: TGTGCCAGCAGTTTAGCGTCAGGGGTTCAGCCCCAGCATTTT
abundance: .
d_gene: .
v_gene: TRBV28
j_gene: TRBJ1-5

CDR3aa: CASGLVTNQPQHF
CDR3nt: TGTGCTAGTGGTTTGGTAACCAATCAGCCCCAGCATTTT
abundance: .
d_gene: .
v_gene: TRBV12-5
j_gene: TRBJ1-5

CDR3aa: CASSPSRNRREELFF
CDR3nt: TGCGCCAGCAGCCCATCCCGCAACCGACGGGAGGAGCTGTTTTTT
abundance: .
d_gene: .
v_gene: TRBV5-1
j_gene: TRBJ2-2

CDR3aa: CASRDGSAPSGAFF
CDR3nt: TGTGCCAGCAGAGATGGGTCGGCGCCCTCGGGAGCTTTCTTT
abundance: .
d_gene: .
v_gene: TRBV6-5
j_gene: TRBJ1-1

CDR3aa: CATSRDWGQPQHF
CDR3nt: TGTGCCACCAGCAGAGATTGGGGCCAGCCCCAGCATTTT
abundance: .
d_gene: .
v_gene: TRBV15
j_gene: TRBJ1-5